This is a list of T cell receptor beta chains from one sample in a study of blood T cell repertoires in COVID-19. Produced via immunoSEQ multiplex PCR; TCRdb's table is partial and in-frame only. The data contain roughly 260,000 clones, roughly 82% of them seen just once; the ten biggest clones take up approximately 5%. Material for sequencing was peripheral blood. The source is a woman of 80 years or more with active or convalescent COVID-19. The CDR3 runs from the conserved cysteine through the conserved F or W. D genes are given only for firm matches. The listing skips clone size in some rows; elsewhere it reads once, few, many or a size class.

v_call	clone_size	d_call	j_call	cdr3_nt	cdr3_aa
TRBV6-2/TRBV6-3	NA	NA	TRBJ1-1	TGTGCCAGCAGTTACTCGAGGACAGACACTGAAGCTTTCTTT	CASSYSRTDTEAFF
TRBV2	NA	TRBD1	TRBJ1-6	TGTGCCAGCAGCGAATACGGACAGGGTGGGAATTCACCCCTCCACTTT	CASSEYGQGGNSPLHF
TRBV5-8	NA	NA	TRBJ1-2	TGTGCCAGCAGCTTGGGCAGCTATGGCTACACCTTC	CASSLGSYGYTF
TRBV10-3	NA	TRBD1	TRBJ1-3	TGTGCCATCAGTCGGACAGGGAGCTCTGGAAACACCATATATTTT	CAISRTGSSGNTIYF
TRBV15	NA	NA	TRBJ1-1	TGTGCCACCAGCAGGAACAGGGCCAGCACTGAAGCTTTCTTT	CATSRNRASTEAFF
TRBV2	NA	NA	TRBJ1-3	TGTGCCAGCAGTGAGCGACAGGCTAGAAACACCATATATTTT	CASSERQARNTIYF
TRBV28	once	TRBD2	TRBJ2-5	TGTGCCAGCAGGGCTAGCGGGGGACAAGAGACCCAGTACTTC	CASRASGGQETQYF
TRBV2	NA	NA	TRBJ1-2	TGTGCCAGCGCCGACAGGACGAATGGCTACACCTTC	CASADRTNGYTF
TRBV5-1	NA	TRBD1	TRBJ1-4	TGCGCCAGCAGCCGGAAACCTGCAGGGACAGGTGGATATGAAAAACTGTTTTTT	CASSRKPAGTGGYEKLFF
TRBV2	NA	TRBD1	TRBJ2-2	TGTGCCGGCGGACGGGCCAGGGGGAATACCGGGGAGCTGTTTTTT	CAGGRARGNTGELFF
TRBV30	NA	TRBD2	TRBJ2-2	TGTGCCTGCACCGGACTAGCGGGGGATTACACCGGGGAGCTGTTTTTT	CACTGLAGDYTGELFF
TRBV11-2	NA	NA	TRBJ1-1	TGTGCCAGCAGCCCTTTGGCGGGTGAAGCTTTCTTT	CASSPLAGEAFF
TRBV9	NA	NA	TRBJ1-2	TGTGCCAGCAGCGTAGCGTCGGACACATTCGGCTACACCTTC	CASSVASDTFGYTF
TRBV2	once	NA	TRBJ2-1	TGTGCCAGCAGTGAATGGGCAGATTCATACAATGAGCAGTTCTTC	CASSEWADSYNEQFF
TRBV10-1	NA	NA	TRBJ2-7	TGCGCCAGCAGTGAGGCAGGCTCTTTAGGAGAGCAGTACTTC	CASSEAGSLGEQYF